This T cell receptor beta chain is from a study of cytomegalovirus exposure and HLA in healthy donors. In regard to this clone: The antigen is unknown.

The study, taken as a whole, reports: Confirmation was obtained in vitro that a few CMV-associated chains are specific for CMV antigens. Listed as cytomegalovirus-associated were approximately 160 TCR beta chains.

Use of 60 Vbeta and 13 Jbeta primers characterized the PCR. The data were produced by immunoSEQ multiplex PCR, yet TCRdb's version contains in-frame clones alone and is incomplete. The sample gives tens of thousands of clones, 70% to 85% of which show up once; 2.5% to 3% is in the top ten. Healthy individuals who donated bone marrow served as the donors. Sequencing used PBMCs. The sequence was collected from a man aged 50-59 years in good health and CMV-seronegative.

The chain's CDR3 is CASSNRSSAFF. The CDR3 coding sequence is TGTGCCAGCAGTAATCGTTCCTCGGCTTTCTTT. The chain uses TRBV28 and TRBJ1-1, with no clear D. CDR1 and CDR2 from the germline V gene are MDHEN and SYDVKM. Trimming removed 5 bases at V and 11 bases at J, with 12 bases between. The CDR3 length is 11 residues.